The entry below gives a single T cell receptor (beta chain) sequence along with its context. Its antigen remains unidentified. Sequencing used immunoSEQ multiplex PCR; TCRdb keeps in-frame clones, though not all of them. The table has roughly 190,000 clones, about 92% seen once. The sample originates from a study of T cell responses to AZD1222 COVID-19 vaccine. Whole-study context: Researchers grouped second doses given at about 4 or about 12 weeks into one pool.

The ends were cut back, 2 bases at V and 7 bases at J, with 15 bases in the middle. The CDR3 extends over 15 amino acids. The V gene's germline CDR1 is SGHAT and CDR2 FQNNGV. Notes on the study in general: The donor cohort was predominantly white British with a female majority, and clonal diversity may have been underestimated. At baseline, seropositivity was found in only a handful of AZD1222 recipients. When two AZD1222 doses had been given, Spike-specific TCR breadth and depth rose.

The sequence derives from an adult in good health. Sequenced here: peripheral blood, sampled on day 0 of AZD1222 vaccination. V is TRBV11-2 and J is TRBJ2-1; D might be TRBD1 or TRBD2, each matching 6 bases. CDR3 sequence: CASSLSGAGWNEQFF. CDR3 nucleotide sequence: TGTGCCAGCAGCTTATCGGGGGCAGGTTGGAATGAGCAGTTCTTC.